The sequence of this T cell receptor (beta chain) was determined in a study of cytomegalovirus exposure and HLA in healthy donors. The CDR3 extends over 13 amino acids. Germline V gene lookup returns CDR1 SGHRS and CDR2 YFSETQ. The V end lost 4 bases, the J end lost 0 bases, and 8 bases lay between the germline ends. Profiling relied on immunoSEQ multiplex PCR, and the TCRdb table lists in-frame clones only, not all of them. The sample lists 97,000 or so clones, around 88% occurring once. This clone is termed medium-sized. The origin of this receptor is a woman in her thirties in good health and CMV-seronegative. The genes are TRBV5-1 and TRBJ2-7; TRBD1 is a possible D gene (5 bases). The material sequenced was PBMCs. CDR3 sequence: CASSQQDSYEQYF. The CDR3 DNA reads TGCGCCAGCAGCCAACAGGACTCCTACGAGCAGTACTTC.